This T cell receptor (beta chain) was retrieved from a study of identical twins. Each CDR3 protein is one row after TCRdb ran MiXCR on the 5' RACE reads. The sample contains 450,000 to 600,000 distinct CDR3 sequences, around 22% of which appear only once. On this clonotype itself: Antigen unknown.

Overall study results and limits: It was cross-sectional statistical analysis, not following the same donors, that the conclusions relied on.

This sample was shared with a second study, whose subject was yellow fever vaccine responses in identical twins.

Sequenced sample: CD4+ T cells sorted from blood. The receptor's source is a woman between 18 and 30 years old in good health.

The CDR3 spells CASSEGPTEAFF. The CDR3 bases are TGCGCCAGCAGTGAGGGGCCCACTGAAGCTTTCTTT. V gene TRBV10-1 combines with J gene TRBJ1-1; D not resolved. This CDR3 contains 12 residues. Germline loops: CDR1 WNHNN, CDR2 SYGVQD (reference sequence). Between the trimmed V and J ends, which lost 2 bases and 4 bases, there was a span of 5 bases.